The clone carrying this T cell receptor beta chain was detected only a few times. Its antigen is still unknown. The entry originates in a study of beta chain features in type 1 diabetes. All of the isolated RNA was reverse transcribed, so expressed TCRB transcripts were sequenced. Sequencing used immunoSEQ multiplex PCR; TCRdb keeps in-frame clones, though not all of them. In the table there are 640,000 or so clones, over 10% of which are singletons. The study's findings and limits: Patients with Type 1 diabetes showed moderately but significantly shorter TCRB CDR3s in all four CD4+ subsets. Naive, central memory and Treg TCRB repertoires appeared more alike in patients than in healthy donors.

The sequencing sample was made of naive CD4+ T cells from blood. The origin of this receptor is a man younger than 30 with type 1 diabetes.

CDR3 residues: CASSPGLPTDTQYF. CDR3 coding DNA: TGTGCCAGCAGCCCAGGGTTACCCACAGATACGCAGTATTTT. The chain is built from TRBV7-9 and TRBJ2-3; TRBD1 is a possible D gene (5 bases). V lost 5 bases and J 2 bases, leaving 11 bases between the germline ends. The CDR3 loop spans 14 amino acids. CDR1 and CDR2 (germline): SEHNR, FQNEAQ (reference sequence).